The entry below describes one T cell receptor (beta chain). V was cut by 4 bases and J by 1 base, with 10 bases left in between. CDR3 length: 14 amino acids. Germline CDR1 reads WSHSY; CDR2 reads SAAADI. Produced via immunoSEQ multiplex PCR; TCRdb's table is partial and in-frame only. This sample has 250,000 or so clones, with 80% to 90% found just once. This entry comes from a study of blood T cell repertoires in COVID-19. This receptor was taken from a man aged 55 to 70 with acute or convalescent COVID-19. The specimen sequenced was peripheral blood. The chain links TRBV10-2 to TRBJ1-1; D remains ambiguous. CDR3 residues: CASSGSATNTEAFF. The DNA for the CDR3 is TGCGCCAGCAGTGGGTCAGCTACGAACACTGAAGCTTTCTTT.